A single sample is the source of the 9 T cell receptor beta chains below, sequenced in a study of blood T cell repertoires in COVID-19 (dated by TCRdb to 2019 to 2021). The library was built by means of the immunoSEQ multiplex PCR assay. TCRdb's version of the immuneACCESS table is confined to in-frame rearrangements and falls short of the full clone set. An unresolved V gene accounts for under half of the shortfall where checked; the remainder is of unknown origin. Here the sample has about 220,000 clones; approximately 83% occur a single time. About 1.3% of the sample is held by the ten biggest clonotypes. The sample taken for sequencing was PBMCs or T cells enriched from blood (not recorded which). Receptor source: a woman aged 40 to 50 with acute COVID-19.

This clone was found many times. This chain connects TRBV18 to TRBJ2-5; D not certain. CDR3 length equals 15 residues. The germline V gene encodes CDR1 KGHSH and CDR2 LQKENI. The V end lost 8 bases, the J end lost 0 bases, and 16 bases lay between the germline ends. CDR3 residues: CASHELSAYQETQYF. DNA of the CDR3: TGTGCCAGCCATGAGCTGAGCGCCTACCAAGAGACCCAGTACTTC.

The V gene is TRBV7-2, the J gene TRBJ2-2; 8 bases map to TRBD2. This CDR3 has 15 residues. CDR1 and CDR2 from the germline V gene are SGHTA and FQGNSA. With V trimmed by 5 bases and J by 1 base, 3 bases remained unmatched. The CDR3 DNA sequence: TGTGCCAGCAGCCTAACTAGCGGGAACACCGGGGAGCTGTTTTTT. Encoded protein: CASSLTSGNTGELFF.

J is TRBJ1-2 and V is TRBV18; TRBD1 matches at 7 bases. After removal of 2 bases from V and 5 bases from J, the junction contained 5 bases not matched to a gene. The CDR3 extends over 14 amino acids. Germline CDR1 KGHSH, CDR2 LQKENI. The CDR3 DNA reads TGTGCCAGCTCACCAGAGGAGGGGGCGTATGGCTACACCTTC. Amino acids: CASSPEEGAYGYTF. Complete variable domain (other parts from reference TRBV18 and TRBJ1-2): NAGVMQNPRHLVRRRGQEARLRCSPMKGHSHVYWYRQLPEEGLKFMVYLQKENIIDESGMPKERFSAEFPKEGPSILRIQQVVRGDSAAYFCASSPEEGAYGYTFGSGTRLTVV.

This clone was observed once. The chain carries TRBV11-1 and TRBJ1-5, with D perhaps TRBD1 (6 bases). The germline V gene encodes CDR1 SGHAT and CDR2 FQDESV (reference sequence). The CDR3 is made up of 15 amino acids. Trimming took 0 bases from V and 4 from J, leaving 10 bases between them. CDR3 DNA: TGTGCCAGCAGCTTAGCAGGGGGAGTGAATCAGCCCCAGCATTTT. Translation gives CASSLAGGVNQPQHF.

The chain uses TRBV25-1 and TRBJ1-2; unclear D gene. The germline gives CDR1 MGHDK, CDR2 SYGVNS. Trimming shortened V by 4 bases and J by 7 bases, and 7 bases separated the two germline ends. This CDR3 has 11 residues. The CDR3 protein is CASSGRGGYTF. The CDR3 DNA sequence: TGTGCCAGCAGTGGACGGGGTGGCTACACCTTC.

The chain uses TRBV5-5 and TRBJ1-2, with D hard to call. The germline CDR1 and CDR2 sequences are SGHKS and YYEKEE (reference sequence). Trimming cost V 3 bases and J 8 bases, with 17 bases left between them. The CDR3 extends over 14 amino acids. DNA for the CDR3: TGTGCCAGCAGCTCCCGGACGGGAACCGGCGGCTACACCTTC. Translation: CASSSRTGTGGYTF. The variable domain in full, with the rest retrieved from reference TRBV5-5 and TRBJ1-2, is DAGVTQSPTHLIKTRGQQVTLRCSPISGHKSVSWYQQVLGQGPQFIFQYYEKEERGRGNFPDRFSARQFPNYSSELNVNALLLGDSALYLCASSSRTGTGGYTFGSGTRLTVV.

V is TRBV9 and J is TRBJ2-7, with TRBD1 matching over 10 bases. The CDR3 loop spans 14 amino acids. Germline assignment: CDR1 SGDLS and CDR2 YYNGEE. V lost 4 bases to trimming and J lost 5 bases; unmatched junction nucleotides: 6. CDR3: CASSPGTGVHEQYF. CDR3 in DNA: TGTGCCAGCAGCCCCGGGACAGGGGTCCACGAGCAGTACTTC.

This CDR3 is CASSLDRTNTEAFF. The CDR3 DNA follows: TGTGCCAGCAGCTTGGACAGGACGAACACTGAAGCTTTCTTT. The chain has TRBV7-8 and TRBJ1-1; 7 positions agree with TRBD1. The V gene end was trimmed by 3 bases and the J gene end by 1 base; junction bases not matched to a gene: 2. This CDR3 contains 14 residues. The germline gives CDR1 SGHVS, CDR2 FQNEAQ.

The rearrangement links TRBV2 to TRBJ2-2; D might be TRBD2 (5 bases). The length of the CDR3 is 17 residues. Trimming shortened V by 4 bases and J by 7 bases, and 22 bases separated the two germline ends. The V gene's germline CDR1 is SNHLY and CDR2 FYNNEI. For the CDR3, the DNA is TGTGCCAGCAGTGCAACCGGACCGATTAGCGTGGTCGGGGAGCTGTTTTTT. This codes for CASSATGPISVVGELFF.